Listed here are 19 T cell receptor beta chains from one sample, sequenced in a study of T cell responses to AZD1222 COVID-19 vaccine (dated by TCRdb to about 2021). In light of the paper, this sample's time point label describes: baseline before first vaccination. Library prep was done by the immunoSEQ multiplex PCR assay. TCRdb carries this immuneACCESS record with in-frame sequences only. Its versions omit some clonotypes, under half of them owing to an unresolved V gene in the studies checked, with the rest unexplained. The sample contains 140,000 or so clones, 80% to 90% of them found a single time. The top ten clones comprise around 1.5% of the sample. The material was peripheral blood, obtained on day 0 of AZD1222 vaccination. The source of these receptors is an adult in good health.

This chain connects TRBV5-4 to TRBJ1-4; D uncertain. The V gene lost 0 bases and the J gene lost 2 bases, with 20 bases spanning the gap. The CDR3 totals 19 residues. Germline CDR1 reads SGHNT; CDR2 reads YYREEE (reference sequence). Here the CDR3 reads CASSLGTSRSGRTNEKLFF. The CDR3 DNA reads TGTGCCAGCAGCTTGGGGACCTCCCGCAGCGGTAGGACTAATGAAAAACTGTTTTTT.

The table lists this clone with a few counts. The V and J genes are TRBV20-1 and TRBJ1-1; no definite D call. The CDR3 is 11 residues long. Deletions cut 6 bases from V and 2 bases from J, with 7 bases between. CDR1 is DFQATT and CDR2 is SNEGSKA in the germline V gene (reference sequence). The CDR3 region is CSAPDNTEAFF. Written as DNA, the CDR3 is TGCAGTGCACCCGATAACACTGAAGCTTTCTTT.

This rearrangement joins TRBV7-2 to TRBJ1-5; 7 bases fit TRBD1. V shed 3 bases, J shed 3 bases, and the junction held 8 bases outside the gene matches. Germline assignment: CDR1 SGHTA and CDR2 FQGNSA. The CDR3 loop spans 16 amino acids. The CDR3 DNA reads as TGTGCCAGCAGCTTTGTTCCGGGACAGTACAATCAGCCCCAGCATTTT. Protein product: CASSFVPGQYNQPQHF.

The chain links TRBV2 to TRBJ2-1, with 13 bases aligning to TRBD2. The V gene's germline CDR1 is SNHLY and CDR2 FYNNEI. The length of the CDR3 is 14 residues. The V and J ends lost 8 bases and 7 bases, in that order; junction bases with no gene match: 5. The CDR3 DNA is TGTGCCAGCCGAACTAGCGGGAGGGGGAATGAGCAGTTCTTC. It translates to CASRTSGRGNEQFF.

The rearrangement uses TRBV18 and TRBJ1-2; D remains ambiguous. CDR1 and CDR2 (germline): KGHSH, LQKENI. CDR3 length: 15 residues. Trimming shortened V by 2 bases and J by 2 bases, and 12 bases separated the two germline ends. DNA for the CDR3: TGTGCCAGCTCACCAGGGCGTCAGTTAAACTATGGCTACACCTTC. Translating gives CASSPGRQLNYGYTF. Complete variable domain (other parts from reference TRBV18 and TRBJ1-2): NAGVMQNPRHLVRRRGQEARLRCSPMKGHSHVYWYRQLPEEGLKFMVYLQKENIIDESGMPKERFSAEFPKEGPSILRIQQVVRGDSAAYFCASSPGRQLNYGYTFGSGTRLTVV.

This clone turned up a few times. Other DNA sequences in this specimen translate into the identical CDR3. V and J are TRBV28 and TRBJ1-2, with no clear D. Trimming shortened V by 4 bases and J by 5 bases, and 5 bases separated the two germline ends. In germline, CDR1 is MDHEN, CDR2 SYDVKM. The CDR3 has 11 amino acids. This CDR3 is CASSSGYGYTF. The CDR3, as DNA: TGTGCCAGCAGTTCCGGGTATGGCTACACCTTC.

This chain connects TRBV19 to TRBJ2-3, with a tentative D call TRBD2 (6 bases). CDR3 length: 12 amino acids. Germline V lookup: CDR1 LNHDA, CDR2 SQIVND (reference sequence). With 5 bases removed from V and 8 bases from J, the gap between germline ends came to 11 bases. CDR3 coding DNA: TGTGCCAGTAGTCCCAAGGGAGGTACGCAGTATTTT. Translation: CASSPKGGTQYF.

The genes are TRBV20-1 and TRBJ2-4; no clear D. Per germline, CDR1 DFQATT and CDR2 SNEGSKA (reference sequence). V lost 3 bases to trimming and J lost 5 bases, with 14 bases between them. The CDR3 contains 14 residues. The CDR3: CSASLAVAQNIQYF. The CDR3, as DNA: TGCAGTGCTAGTTTGGCCGTGGCCCAAAACATTCAGTACTTC.

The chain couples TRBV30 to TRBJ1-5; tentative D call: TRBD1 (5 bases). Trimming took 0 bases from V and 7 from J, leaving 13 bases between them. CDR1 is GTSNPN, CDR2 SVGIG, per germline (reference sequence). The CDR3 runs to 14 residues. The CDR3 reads CAWSVQSGRQPQHF. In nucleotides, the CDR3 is TGTGCCTGGAGTGTACAGTCAGGGAGACAGCCCCAGCATTTT.

The CDR3 nucleotides are TGTGCCAGCAGTCCCCTGGGACAGGGACCCCAGCATTTT. As protein: CASSPLGQGPQHF. V gene TRBV12-3 or TRBV12-4 combines with J gene TRBJ1-5, with 9 bases fitting TRBD1. With 5 bases clipped from V and 10 bases from J, the junction kept 6 bases outside the gene matches. The CDR3 covers 13 residues.

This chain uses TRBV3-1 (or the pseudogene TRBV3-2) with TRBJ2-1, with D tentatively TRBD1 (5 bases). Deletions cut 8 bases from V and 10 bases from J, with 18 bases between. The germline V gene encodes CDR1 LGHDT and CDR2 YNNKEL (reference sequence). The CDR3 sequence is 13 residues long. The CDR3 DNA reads TGTGCCAGCGCCTGGTTGTGGACACGGGAGCAGTTCTTC. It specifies CASAWLWTREQFF.

CDR3 region: CASKGDRTGEKLFF. CDR3 DNA: TGCGCCAGCAAGGGGGACAGGACAGGTGAAAAACTGTTTTTT. The rearrangement uses TRBV5-1 and TRBJ1-4, with TRBD1 matching 8 bases. Germline lookup yields CDR1 SGHRS and CDR2 YFSETQ. CDR3 length: 14 amino acids. V lost 6 bases, J lost 7 bases, and 8 bases stayed unmatched.

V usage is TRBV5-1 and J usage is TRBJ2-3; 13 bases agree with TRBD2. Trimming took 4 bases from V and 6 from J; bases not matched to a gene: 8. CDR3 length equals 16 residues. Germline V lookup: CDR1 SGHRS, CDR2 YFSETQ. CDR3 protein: CASSNGLAGDADTQYF. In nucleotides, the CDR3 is TGCGCCAGCAGCAATGGACTAGCGGGAGATGCCGATACGCAGTATTTT.

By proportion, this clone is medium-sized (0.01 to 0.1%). CDR3 bases: TGTGCCACCAGCGGCAGTCAAGTGAATTCACCCCTCCACTTT. It translates to CATSGSQVNSPLHF. This chain joins TRBV15 and TRBJ1-6; no reliable D call. V was cut by 5 bases and J by 7 bases, with 12 bases left in between. The CDR3 is 14 amino acids. Germline lookup yields CDR1 LNHNV and CDR2 YYDKDF (reference sequence).

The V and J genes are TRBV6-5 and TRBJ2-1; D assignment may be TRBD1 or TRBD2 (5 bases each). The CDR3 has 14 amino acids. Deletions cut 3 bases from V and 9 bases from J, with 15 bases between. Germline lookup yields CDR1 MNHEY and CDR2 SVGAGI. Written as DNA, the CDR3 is TGTGCCAGCAGTTATGGGGGTGAGCTAGTTGAGCAGTTCTTC. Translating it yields CASSYGGELVEQFF.

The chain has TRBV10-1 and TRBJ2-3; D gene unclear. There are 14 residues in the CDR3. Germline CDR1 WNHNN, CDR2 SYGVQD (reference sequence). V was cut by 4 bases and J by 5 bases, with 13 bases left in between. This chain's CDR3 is CASSAVGGLDTQYF. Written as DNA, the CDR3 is TGCGCCAGCAGTGCCGTGGGTGGGCTAGATACGCAGTATTTT.

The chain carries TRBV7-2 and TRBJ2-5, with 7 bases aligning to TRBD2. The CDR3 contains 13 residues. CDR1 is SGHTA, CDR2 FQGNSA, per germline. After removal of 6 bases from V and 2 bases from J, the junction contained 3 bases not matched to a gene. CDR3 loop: CASSFGGQETQYF. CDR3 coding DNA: TGTGCCAGCAGTTTCGGGGGGCAAGAGACCCAGTACTTC.

The CDR3 DNA reads as TGTGCCAGCAGCCAAGACGGGCCACGTTACAATGAGCAGTTCTTC. Amino acid sequence: CASSQDGPRYNEQFF. This sequence joins TRBV14 and TRBJ2-1; no clear D gene. V was shortened by 0 bases and J by 4 bases, with 10 bases between the two germline ends. Germline V CDR1 and CDR2: SGHDN, FVKESK. This CDR3 region has 15 residues.

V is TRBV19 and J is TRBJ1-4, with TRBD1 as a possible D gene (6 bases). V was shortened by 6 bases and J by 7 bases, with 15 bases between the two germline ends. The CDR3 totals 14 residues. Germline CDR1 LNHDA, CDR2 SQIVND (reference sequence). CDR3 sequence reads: CASSRGGASEKLFF. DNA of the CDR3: TGTGCCAGTAGCCGGGGGGGGGCGAGTGAAAAACTGTTTTTT.